These T cell receptor beta chains were read from a single sample in a study of graft-versus-host responses after intestinal transplantation. Sequencing was performed with immunoSEQ multiplex PCR; in TCRdb, only in-frame clones are kept and a portion is missing. The sample yields some 22,000 clones, roughly two fifths seen once. Here the sequenced sample was alloreactive CD8+ T cells from a mixed lymphocyte reaction culture, taken before intestinal transplant. The receptors originated from a human patient who received an intestinal transplant. Each CDR3 is given without its conserved first and last residue. Fields, in order: CDR3 length, V gene, clone size, D gene, J gene, CDR3 protein. D genes are given only for firm matches. A clone size is listed for some rows: how often the clone was seen (once, few, many), or a class if it is expanded.

>13|TRBV11-1|few|NA|TRBJ1-4
ASSLGQGTNEKLF
>14|TRBV5-4|few|NA|TRBJ2-6
ASSFRRSSGANVLT
>11|TRBV9|NA|NA|TRBJ2-1
ASSSPYYSEQF
>13|TRBV5-1|few|TRBD2|TRBJ2-3
ASSLAGLAGDTQY
>9|TRBV20-1|NA|NA|NA
SARGFDEQY
>12|TRBV28|once|TRBD1|TRBJ2-5
ASRGTASLETQY
>11|TRBV6-6|NA|NA|TRBJ2-7
ASSRAEGYEQY
>12|TRBV29-1|NA|TRBD1|TRBJ1-5
SVVTGNFGQPQH
>13|TRBV25-1|NA|NA|TRBJ1-4
ASSEYGGSNEKLF
>11|TRBV27|NA|NA|TRBJ1-3
ASSMRPGNTIY
>9|TRBV2|NA|NA|TRBJ2-5
ASKSLRTQY
>12|TRBV11-2|few|NA|TRBJ2-1
ASSLTYPNNEQF
>12|TRBV9|NA|NA|TRBJ2-7
ASSAGGRSYEQY
>12|TRBV7-3|NA|NA|TRBJ2-3
ASSFLGLQDTQY
>14|TRBV4-2|NA|TRBD2|TRBJ2-7
ASSHVWGGRGYEQY
>11|TRBV5-1|few|NA|TRBJ1-1
ASSLDQNTEAF
>13|TRBV4-2|few|NA|TRBJ1-1
ASSLVAGLGTEAF
>10|TRBV30|few|NA|TRBJ1-2
AWGRFYRGYT
>9|TRBV6-1|NA|NA|TRBJ2-7
ASSTSTTQY
>10|TRBV25-1|once|NA|TRBJ2-1
ASSYSYNEQF
>12|TRBV19|NA|TRBD2|TRBJ2-6
ASSRGAGANVLT